The next 10 T cell receptor beta chains were all read from a single sample in a study of blood T cell repertoires in COVID-19. Produced via immunoSEQ multiplex PCR; TCRdb's table is partial and in-frame only. Among about 200,000 clones listed, roughly 80% were seen once. The sequenced sample consisted of peripheral blood. Receptor source: a woman older than 75 with COVID-19, enrolled during active disease.

V is TRBV7-2 and J is TRBJ2-5; D uncertain. With 5 bases removed from V and 8 bases from J, the gap between germline ends came to 18 bases. The CDR3 length is 14 residues. Germline assignment: CDR1 SGHTA and CDR2 FQGNSA. CDR3 DNA sequence: TGTGCCAGCAGCCCGGCTCCTCCGGGTGGTACCCAGTACTTC. This sequence encodes CASSPAPPGGTQYF.

J is TRBJ2-6 and V is TRBV10-3; 9 bases align to TRBD1. The V gene's germline CDR1 is ENHRY and CDR2 SYGVKD. The CDR3 consists of 17 residues. J lost 2 bases, V lost 10 bases, and 12 bases had no gene match. The CDR3 sequence: CATNPGQGFAGANVLTF. The CDR3 nucleotides read TGTGCCACAAATCCGGGACAGGGATTCGCTGGGGCCAACGTCCTGACTTTC.

This chain links TRBV5-6 with TRBJ1-6, with D perhaps TRBD1 (5 bases). The CDR3 sequence is 14 residues long. CDR1 is SGHDT and CDR2 is YYEEEE in the germline V gene. The V gene lost 6 bases and the J gene lost 6 bases, with 13 bases spanning the gap. In nucleotides, the CDR3 is TGTGCCAGCAAGGGGATGGGTCTTAATTCACCCCTCCACTTT. Translating gives CASKGMGLNSPLHF.

This rearrangement joins TRBV5-4 to TRBJ1-2; D is ambiguous. Germline lookup yields CDR1 SGHNT and CDR2 YYREEE (reference sequence). The CDR3 contains 15 residues. Trimming pared 2 bases from V and 0 bases from J, leaving 11 bases between. Here the CDR3 reads CASSLAAASNYGYTF. CDR3 DNA sequence: TGTGCCAGCAGCTTAGCGGCTGCTTCTAACTATGGCTACACCTTC.

This clone is a singleton in its sample. The chain carries TRBV10-2 and TRBJ2-7; the match to TRBD2 covers 10 bases. The CDR3 length is 13 residues. Trimming cost V 9 bases and J 2 bases; bases outside gene matches: 4. CDR1 and CDR2 (germline): WSHSY, SAAADI. DNA for the CDR3: TGCGCCAGTGGGACTAGCGCTACCTACGAGCAGTACTTC. It yields the protein CASGTSATYEQYF.

The CDR3 reads CASSQPTRRKETQYF. The CDR3 bases are TGTGCCAGCAGCCAACCTACTAGGAGAAAAGAGACCCAGTACTTC. This chain joins TRBV3-1 (or the pseudogene TRBV3-2) and TRBJ2-5; perhaps TRBD2 as D (5 bases). Trimming took off 2 bases at V and 3 bases at J, with 13 bases between the two ends. The CDR3 has 15 residues. The V gene's germline CDR1 is LGHDT and CDR2 YNNKEL (reference sequence).

The V call is TRBV7-8, the J call TRBJ1-1, with 7 positions matching TRBD1. The CDR3 sequence is 12 residues long. V dropped 5 bases and J dropped 7; count of bases not matched to a gene: 4. Germline CDR1 is SGHVS and CDR2 is FQNEAQ. This CDR3 reads CASSQGGSEAFF. The DNA for the CDR3 is TGTGCCAGCAGCCAAGGGGGCAGTGAAGCTTTCTTT.

The chain has TRBV11-3 and TRBJ2-4, with D maybe TRBD1 (6 bases). The germline V gene has CDR1 SGHNT and CDR2 YENEEA. The CDR3 has 15 amino acids. V shed 4 bases and J shed 2 bases, with 12 bases lying between them. In nucleotides, the CDR3 is TGTGCCAGCAGCTGGCGAGGGGGAACCAAAAACATTCAGTACTTC. Translated: CASSWRGGTKNIQYF.

This rearrangement joins TRBV4-2 to TRBJ1-1; D is uncertain. CDR1 LGHNA and CDR2 YNFKEQ come from the germline V gene. There are 13 residues in the CDR3. V lost 1 base and J lost 4, with 7 bases in between. This CDR3 reads CASSQARGTEAFF. CDR3 sequence (DNA): TGTGCCAGCAGCCAAGCCCGGGGCACTGAAGCTTTCTTT.

This chain's CDR3 is CASGEGSTDTQYF. The CDR3 nucleotides read TGTGCCAGCGGCGAGGGGAGCACAGATACGCAGTATTTT. The chain links TRBV9 to TRBJ2-3; D is possibly TRBD1 or TRBD2 (5 bases each). Germline V gives CDR1 SGDLS, CDR2 YYNGEE. The CDR3 is 13 residues long. V was trimmed by 7 bases and J by 0 bases, leaving 9 bases between them. The variable domain in full, with the rest retrieved from reference TRBV9 and TRBJ2-3, is DSGVTQTPKHLITATGQRVTLRCSPRSGDLSVYWYQQSLDQGLQFLIQYYNGEERAKGNILERFSAQQFPDLHSELNLSSLELGDSALYFCASGEGSTDTQYFGPGTRLTVL.